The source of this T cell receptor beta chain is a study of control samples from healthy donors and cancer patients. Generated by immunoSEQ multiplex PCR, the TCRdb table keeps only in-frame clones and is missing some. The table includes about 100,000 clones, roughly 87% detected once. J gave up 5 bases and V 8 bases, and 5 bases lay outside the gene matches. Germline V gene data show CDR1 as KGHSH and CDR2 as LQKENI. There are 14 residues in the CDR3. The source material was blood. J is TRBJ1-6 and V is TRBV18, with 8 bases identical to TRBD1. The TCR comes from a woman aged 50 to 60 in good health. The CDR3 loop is CASRDRRNNSPLHF. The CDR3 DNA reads TGTGCCAGCCGGGACAGGCGGAATAATTCACCCCTCCACTTT. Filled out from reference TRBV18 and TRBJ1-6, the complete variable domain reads NAGVMQNPRHLVRRRGQEARLRCSPMKGHSHVYWYRQLPEEGLKFMVYLQKENIIDESGMPKERFSAEFPKEGPSILRIQQVVRGDSAAYFCASRDRRNNSPLHFGNGTRLTVT.